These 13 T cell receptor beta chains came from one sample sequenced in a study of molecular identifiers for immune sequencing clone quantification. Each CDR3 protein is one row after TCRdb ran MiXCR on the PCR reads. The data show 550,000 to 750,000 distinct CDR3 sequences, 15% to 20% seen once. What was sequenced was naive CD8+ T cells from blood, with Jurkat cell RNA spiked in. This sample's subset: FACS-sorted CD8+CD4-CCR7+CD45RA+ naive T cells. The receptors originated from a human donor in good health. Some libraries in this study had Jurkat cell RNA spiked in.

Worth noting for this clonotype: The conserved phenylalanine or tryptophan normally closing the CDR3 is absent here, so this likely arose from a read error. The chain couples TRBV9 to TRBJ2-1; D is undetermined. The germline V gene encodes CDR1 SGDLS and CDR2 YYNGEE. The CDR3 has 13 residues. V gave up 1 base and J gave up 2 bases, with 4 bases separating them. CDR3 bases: TGTGCCAGCAGCGTAAACACCTACAATGAGCAGTTCCTC. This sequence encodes CASSVNTYNEQFL.

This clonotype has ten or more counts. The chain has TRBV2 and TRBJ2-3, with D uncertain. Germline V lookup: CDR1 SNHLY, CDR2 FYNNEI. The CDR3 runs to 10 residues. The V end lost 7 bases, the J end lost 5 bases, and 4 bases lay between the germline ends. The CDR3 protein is CASIQDTQYF. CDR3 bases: TGTGCCAGCATTCAAGATACGCAGTATTTT.

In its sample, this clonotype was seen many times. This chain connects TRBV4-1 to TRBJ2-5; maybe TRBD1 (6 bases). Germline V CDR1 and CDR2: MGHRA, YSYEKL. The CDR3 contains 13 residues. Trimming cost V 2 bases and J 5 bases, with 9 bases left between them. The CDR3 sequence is CASSQQGLETQYF. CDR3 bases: TGCGCCAGCAGCCAACAGGGGCTGGAGACCCAGTACTTC.

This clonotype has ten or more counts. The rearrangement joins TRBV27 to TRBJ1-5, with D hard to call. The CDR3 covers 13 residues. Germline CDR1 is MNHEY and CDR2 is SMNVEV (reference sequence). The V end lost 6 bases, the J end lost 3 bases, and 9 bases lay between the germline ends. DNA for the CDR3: TGTGCCAGCAGCCTAAGTTACAATCAGCCCCAGCATTTT. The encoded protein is CASSLSYNQPQHF.

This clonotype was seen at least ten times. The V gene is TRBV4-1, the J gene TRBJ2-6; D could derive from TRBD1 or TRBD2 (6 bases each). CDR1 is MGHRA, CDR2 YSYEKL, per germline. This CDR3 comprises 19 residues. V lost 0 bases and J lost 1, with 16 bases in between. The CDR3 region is CASSQEKEGVLSGANVLTF. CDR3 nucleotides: TGCGCCAGCAGCCAAGAGAAGGAGGGGGTTCTTTCTGGGGCCAACGTCCTGACTTTC.

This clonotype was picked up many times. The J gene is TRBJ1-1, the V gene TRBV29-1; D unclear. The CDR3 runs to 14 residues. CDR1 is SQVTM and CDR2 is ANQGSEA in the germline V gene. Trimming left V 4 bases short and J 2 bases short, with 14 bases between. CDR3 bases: TGCAGCGTTGCGGACCCGCGGTCAAACACTGAAGCTTTCTTT. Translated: CSVADPRSNTEAFF.

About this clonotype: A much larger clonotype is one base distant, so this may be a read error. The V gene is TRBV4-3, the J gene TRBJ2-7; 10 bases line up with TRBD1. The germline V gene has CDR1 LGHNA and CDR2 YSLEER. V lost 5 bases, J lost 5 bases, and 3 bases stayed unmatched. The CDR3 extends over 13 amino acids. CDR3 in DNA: TGCGCCAGCAGCTATGGGACAGGGGACGAGCAGTACTTC. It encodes CASSYGTGDEQYF.

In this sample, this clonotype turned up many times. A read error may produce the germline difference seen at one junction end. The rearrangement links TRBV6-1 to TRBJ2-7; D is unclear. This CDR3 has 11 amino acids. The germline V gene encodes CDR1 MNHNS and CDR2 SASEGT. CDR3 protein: CASSEWADSRF. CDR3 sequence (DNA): TGTGCCAGCAGTGAATGGGCAGACTCTCGCTTC.

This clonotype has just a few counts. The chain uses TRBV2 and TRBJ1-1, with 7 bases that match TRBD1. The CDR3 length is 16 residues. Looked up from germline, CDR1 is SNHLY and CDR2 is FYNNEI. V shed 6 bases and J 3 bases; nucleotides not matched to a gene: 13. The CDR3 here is CASRNLRGGLDTEAFF. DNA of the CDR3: TGTGCCAGCAGAAACCTCAGGGGGGGACTCGACACTGAAGCTTTCTTT.

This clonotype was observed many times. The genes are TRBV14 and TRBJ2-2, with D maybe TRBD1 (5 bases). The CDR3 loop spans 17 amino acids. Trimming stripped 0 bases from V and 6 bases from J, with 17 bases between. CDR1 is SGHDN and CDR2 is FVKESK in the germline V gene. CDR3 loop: CASSQENYRIWSGELFF. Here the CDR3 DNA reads TGTGCCAGCAGCCAAGAGAACTACAGGATTTGGTCCGGGGAGCTGTTTTTT.

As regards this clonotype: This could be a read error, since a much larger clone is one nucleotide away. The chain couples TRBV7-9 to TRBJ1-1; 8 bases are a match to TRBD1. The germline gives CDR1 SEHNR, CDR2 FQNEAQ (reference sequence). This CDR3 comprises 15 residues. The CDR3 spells CASGFGQGRWTEAFF. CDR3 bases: TGTGCCAGCGGCTTCGGACAGGGACGGTGGACTGAAGCTTTCTTT.

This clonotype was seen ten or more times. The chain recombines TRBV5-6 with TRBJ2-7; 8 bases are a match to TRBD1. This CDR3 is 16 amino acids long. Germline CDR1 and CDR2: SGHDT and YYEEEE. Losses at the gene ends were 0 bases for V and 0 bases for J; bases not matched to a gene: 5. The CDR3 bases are TGTGCCAGCAGCTTGGGTCCCGGGACAGGCTCCTACGAGCAGTACTTC. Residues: CASSLGPGTGSYEQYF. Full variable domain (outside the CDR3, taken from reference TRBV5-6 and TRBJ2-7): DAGVTQSPTHLIKTRGQQVTLRCSPKSGHDTVSWYQQALGQGPQFIFQYYEEEERQRGNFPDRFSGHQFPNYSSELNVNALLLGDSALYLCASSLGPGTGSYEQYFGPGTRLTVT.

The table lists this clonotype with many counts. CDR3 DNA: TGCGCCAGCAGTAGCATGCAGGGTGCTGAAGCTTTCTTT. Translation gives CASSSMQGAEAFF. This chain connects TRBV10-1 to TRBJ1-1, with D perhaps matching TRBD1 (5 bases). V was shortened by 5 bases and J by 6 bases, with 13 bases between the two germline ends. The germline V gene has CDR1 WNHNN and CDR2 SYGVQD (reference sequence). The CDR3 has 13 residues.